One sample yielded the 4 T cell receptor beta chains listed below, sequenced in a study of T-cell memory formation after mild COVID-19 (dated by TCRdb to the early 2020s). Library prep was done by 5' RACE. TCRdb names Illumina NovaSeq 6000 as the instrument used. TCRdb reanalyzed the raw reads on its own, using fastp at Q25 for trimming and MiXCR for clone calling, and kept in-frame beta chains. CDR3 protein duplicates are merged, each entry listing the most common genes and DNA. The sample table holds over 35,000 distinct CDR3 sequences, of which roughly 9% were seen once. Together, the top ten hold 12% of the sample. Sequences were obtained from PBMCs or a T cell subset sorted from them (not recorded which). The receptors were gathered from an adult woman who had mild COVID-19 (a few samples of this study predate the infection). The sample titles of this study are shuffled in the database, so cell type and time point are left out; the donor was told from shared clones.

The chain carries TRBV6-1 and TRBJ2-1, with 8 nucleotides matching TRBD1. This CDR3 spans 14 amino acids. J gave up 9 bases and V 6 bases, and 10 bases lay outside the gene matches. Germline V gene sequence: CDR1 MNHNS, CDR2 SASEGT. In DNA form, the CDR3 reads TGTGCCAGCAGGAAACAGGGGGAAGTCGGTGAGCAGTTCTTC. Protein product: CASRKQGEVGEQFF.

The J gene is TRBJ1-1, the V gene TRBV20-1; D is unclear. CDR3 length: 13 residues. Germline lookup yields CDR1 DFQATT and CDR2 SNEGSKA (reference sequence). With 6 bases removed from V and 2 bases from J, the gap between germline ends came to 13 bases. This chain's CDR3 is CSAWEQTNTEAFF. The CDR3 coding sequence is TGCAGTGCCTGGGAACAGACAAACACTGAAGCTTTCTTT.

This clonotype was recorded many times. The V gene is TRBV7-9, the J gene TRBJ2-3; 11 positions match TRBD2. The CDR3 sequence is 16 residues long. V shed 6 bases, J shed 2 bases, and the junction held 7 bases outside the gene matches. CDR1 is SEHNR and CDR2 is FQNEAQ in the germline V gene (reference sequence). The CDR3 protein is CASSYTSGSNTDTQYF. In nucleotides, the CDR3 is TGTGCCAGCAGTTATACTAGCGGGAGTAACACAGATACGCAGTATTTT.

In its sample, this clonotype was seen a few times. The V call is TRBV5-1, the J call TRBJ1-2; tentatively, D is TRBD1 (6 bases). V was trimmed by 1 base and J by 8 bases, leaving 9 bases between them. The CDR3 has 12 amino acids. Germline-derived CDR1 and CDR2 are SGHRS and YFSETQ. CDR3 sequence reads: CASSLTGGGYTF. The CDR3 DNA reads as TGCGCCAGCAGCTTGACTGGGGGCGGCTACACCTTC. The full variable domain, its missing parts supplied by reference TRBV5-1 and TRBJ1-2, is KAGVTQTPRYLIKTRGQQVTLSCSPISGHRSVSWYQQTPGQGLQFLFEYFSETQRNKGNFPGRFSGRQFSNSRSEMNVSTLELGDSALYLCASSLTGGGYTFGSGTRLTVV.